One sample yielded the 13 T cell receptor beta chains listed below, sequenced in a study of cytomegalovirus exposure and HLA in healthy donors. Vbeta (60) and Jbeta (13) primers were used in the PCR. Produced via immunoSEQ multiplex PCR; TCRdb's table is partial and in-frame only. The profile covers 150,000 to 200,000 clones, with approximately 78% appearing a single time and approximately 1.5% taken by the ten largest. Sequenced input: PBMCs. The receptors originated from a male donor in good health and CMV-seronegative.

The rearrangement joins TRBV6-1 to TRBJ2-6; D is uncertain. The CDR3 runs to 15 residues. The V gene lost 4 bases and the J gene lost 1 base, with 8 bases spanning the gap. Germline assignment: CDR1 MNHNS and CDR2 SASEGT. This CDR3 reads CASSVSQSGANVLTF. The CDR3 DNA sequence: TGTGCCAGCAGTGTCTCCCAGTCTGGGGCCAACGTCCTGACTTTC.

The V and J genes are TRBV6-1 and TRBJ1-2; TRBD1 agrees at 9 bases. V lost 6 bases and J lost 8; bases outside the gene matches: 10. From germline, CDR1 is MNHNS and CDR2 SASEGT. The length of the CDR3 is 14 residues. The CDR3 DNA sequence: TGTGCCAGCAGGTCCCGGGACAGGGTTAGCGGCTACACCTTC. Encoded protein: CASRSRDRVSGYTF.

The rearrangement joins TRBV5-8 to TRBJ1-5; D is uncertain. Trimming left V 4 bases short and J 0 bases short, with 11 bases between. Germline assignment: CDR1 SGHTS and CDR2 YDEGEE. The CDR3 totals 15 residues. Here the CDR3 DNA reads TGTGCCAGCAGCCCAGACACCGTTAGCAATCAGCCCCAGCATTTT. The encoded protein is CASSPDTVSNQPQHF.

This CDR3 is CASNLGGSGANVLTF. The CDR3, as DNA: TGTGCCAGCAATCTAGGGGGCTCTGGGGCCAACGTCCTGACTTTC. This sequence joins TRBV6-5 and TRBJ2-6, with D possibly being TRBD1 (6 bases). Between the trimmed V and J ends, which lost 7 bases and 0 bases, there was a span of 10 bases. The CDR3 sequence is 15 residues long. Germline CDR1 MNHEY, CDR2 SVGAGI.

The chain is built from TRBV19 and TRBJ1-1, with TRBD1 identical over 9 bases. Germline V gives CDR1 LNHDA, CDR2 SQIVND (reference sequence). The CDR3 totals 14 residues. V was clipped by 4 bases and J by 6 bases; unmatched bases: 6. CDR3 in DNA: TGTGCCAGTAGTAGGGACAGGGTTCGCGCTGAAGCTTTCTTT. Its protein product is CASSRDRVRAEAFF.

This chain links TRBV4-2 with TRBJ1-2; 12 bases are a match to TRBD1. The V gene's germline CDR1 is LGHNA and CDR2 YNFKEQ. V lost 0 bases and J lost 1; bases outside the gene matches: 6. This CDR3 has 18 amino acids. As DNA, the CDR3 is TGTGCCAGCAGCCAAGATAGTGGGACAGGGGGCAGTAACTATGGCTACACCTTC. As protein: CASSQDSGTGGSNYGYTF.

The chain carries TRBV9 and TRBJ2-1; a weak D match, TRBD1 (7 bases). Germline-derived CDR1 and CDR2 are SGDLS and YYNGEE. The CDR3 runs to 15 residues. V was shortened by 7 bases and J by 9 bases, with 23 bases between the two germline ends. The CDR3 DNA reads as TGTGCCAGCGGGGGGACAGTATTGTTTGGGGGTGAGCAGTTCTTC. Amino acids: CASGGTVLFGGEQFF.

The chain couples TRBV18 to TRBJ2-5, with a weak D call TRBD1 (5 bases). Germline V gives CDR1 KGHSH, CDR2 LQKENI. The length of the CDR3 is 15 residues. V was clipped by 3 bases and J by 2 bases, with 13 bases between them. CDR3 amino acids: CASSPMAGPQETQYF. CDR3 DNA sequence: TGTGCCAGCTCACCCATGGCAGGGCCACAAGAGACCCAGTACTTC. The full variable domain, rest sourced from reference TRBV18 and TRBJ2-5, is NAGVMQNPRHLVRRRGQEARLRCSPMKGHSHVYWYRQLPEEGLKFMVYLQKENIIDESGMPKERFSAEFPKEGPSILRIQQVVRGDSAAYFCASSPMAGPQETQYFGPGTRLLVL.

The V and J genes are TRBV4-1 and TRBJ2-2; D is uncertain. This CDR3 has 13 amino acids. The V gene lost 1 base and the J gene lost 7 bases, with 7 bases spanning the gap. Germline V gene sequence: CDR1 MGHRA, CDR2 YSYEKL. CDR3 DNA: TGCGCCAGCAGCCAAGGCGGATTCGGGGAGCTGTTTTTT. This gives the protein CASSQGGFGELFF.

The chain couples TRBV7-2 to TRBJ2-3; no clear D. Germline V lookup: CDR1 SGHTA, CDR2 FQGNSA. The V and J ends lost 2 bases and 3 bases respectively, with 9 bases between them. CDR3 length equals 14 residues. CDR3 sequence (DNA): TGTGCCAGCAGCTTAACCGCAGGAACAGATACGCAGTATTTT. Translating it yields CASSLTAGTDTQYF.

The chain combines TRBV19 with TRBJ1-1; D gene uncertain. Germline V lookup: CDR1 LNHDA, CDR2 SQIVND (reference sequence). V lost 5 bases and J lost 6, with 16 bases in between. This CDR3 comprises 14 residues. Written as DNA, the CDR3 is TGTGCCAGTAGTCCAGGAAACGAGTTCGCTGAAGCTTTCTTT. Its protein is CASSPGNEFAEAFF.

V and J are TRBV11-2 and TRBJ1-1, with a possible D match to TRBD1 (5 bases). V was shortened by 4 bases and J by 0 bases, with 6 bases between the two germline ends. CDR3 length equals 13 residues. Germline CDR1 SGHAT, CDR2 FQNNGV. The CDR3 DNA follows: TGTGCCAGCAGCTCAGGGTTGAACACTGAAGCTTTCTTT. This translates into CASSSGLNTEAFF.

This rearrangement joins TRBV5-1 to TRBJ2-1; 7 bases agree with TRBD1. In germline, CDR1 is SGHRS, CDR2 YFSETQ. The CDR3 loop spans 15 amino acids. V dropped 2 bases and J dropped 7; count of bases not matched to a gene: 9. The CDR3 DNA reads as TGCGCCAGCAGCTTAGAGGGGGCAGGGCGAAATGAGCAGTTCTTC. It codes for CASSLEGAGRNEQFF.